Listed here are 6 T cell receptor beta chains from one sample, sequenced in a study of Tregs in tolerant kidney transplant recipients. Clones were sequenced by immunoSEQ multiplex PCR, and TCRdb holds only the in-frame ones, with some missing. The table shows some 250,000 clones, with about 86% occurring only once. The sample taken for sequencing was CD4+ T cells from blood. The receptors were gathered from a human donor in good health.

The gene calls are TRBV6-6 and TRBJ2-2; TRBD2 agrees at 10 bases. The CDR3 length is 16 residues. Germline assignment: CDR1 MNHNY and CDR2 SVGAGI (reference sequence). With V trimmed by 4 bases and J by 6 bases, 8 bases remained unmatched. CDR3 coding DNA: TGTGCCAGCAGTTCAACAGCGGGAGGGCCGGCCGGGGAGCTGTTTTTT. The encoded protein is CASSSTAGGPAGELFF.

J is TRBJ1-1 and V is TRBV6-1, with D maybe TRBD1 (5 bases). The CDR3 is made up of 16 amino acids. V lost 4 bases and J 4 bases, leaving 19 bases between the germline ends. Germline CDR1 and CDR2: MNHNS and SASEGT. For the CDR3, the DNA is TGTGCCAGCAGTGGGAATGTGGGGACCGGGGGCACTGAAGCTTTCTTT. Its protein product is CASSGNVGTGGTEAFF.

J is TRBJ1-2 and V is TRBV27; 8 nucleotides match TRBD1. The CDR3 is made up of 15 amino acids. Germline V gene lookup returns CDR1 MNHEY and CDR2 SMNVEV (reference sequence). Trimming cost V 4 bases and J 2 bases; bases outside gene matches: 6. The CDR3 nucleotides read TGTGCCAGCAGTTCCCCCGGGACAGGAAACTATGGCTACACCTTC. This encodes CASSSPGTGNYGYTF.

The genes are TRBV11-2 and TRBJ2-5; tentatively, D is TRBD1 (5 bases). Trimming shortened V by 0 bases and J by 1 base, and 9 bases separated the two germline ends. Germline values: CDR1 SGHAT, CDR2 FQNNGV. This CDR3 contains 15 residues. The DNA of the CDR3 is TGTGCCAGCAGCTTAGATGGGGCGGCCCAAGAGACCCAGTACTTC. This encodes CASSLDGAAQETQYF.

V and J are TRBV5-5 and TRBJ2-3, with a possible D match to TRBD2 (6 bases). The CDR3 length is 17 residues. Germline CDR1 and CDR2: SGHKS and YYEKEE (reference sequence). V lost 1 base and J lost 0, with 15 bases in between. The CDR3 DNA is TGTGCCAGCAGCTTGAGTTTGCGGGGCACTAGCACAGATACGCAGTATTTT. This translates into CASSLSLRGTSTDTQYF. Filled out from reference TRBV5-5 and TRBJ2-3, the complete variable domain reads DAGVTQSPTHLIKTRGQQVTLRCSPISGHKSVSWYQQVLGQGPQFIFQYYEKEERGRGNFPDRFSARQFPNYSSELNVNALLLGDSALYLCASSLSLRGTSTDTQYFGPGTRLTVL.

The CDR3 nucleotides are TGTGCCAGCACTTACACCTCTGGGGCCAACGTCCTGACTTTC. It yields the protein CASTYTSGANVLTF. The rearrangement uses TRBV6-1 and TRBJ2-6; D not resolved. The germline V gene has CDR1 MNHNS and CDR2 SASEGT. This CDR3 spans 14 amino acids. V lost 7 bases and J 0 bases, leaving 7 bases between the germline ends.